This TCR beta chain was captured by sequencing in a study of long-term antiretroviral therapy in people with HIV. About the research overall: Collection dates of the earliest samples fall about a decade before the 2015 immediate-ART recommendation.

Points from the study as a whole: Clones expanded before ART dominated the repertoire at all time points.

Germline V gives CDR1 MNHEY, CDR2 SVGAGI. The V gene lost 2 bases and the J gene lost 2 bases, with 11 bases spanning the gap. The CDR3 extends over 15 amino acids. Samples were assayed with immunoSEQ v3.0 at survey level. Profiled with immunoSEQ multiplex PCR; TCRdb holds only in-frame clones, not every one. The sample contains some 15,000 clones, more than 70% of which appear only once. In regard to this clone: Its target is unknown.

J is TRBJ2-3 and V is TRBV6-5; D may correspond to TRBD1 or TRBD2 (6 bases each). The TCR sequence derives from a man over 45 with HIV. The starting material was unsorted PBMCs, obtained 6.9 years after starting antiretroviral therapy. The CDR3 protein is CASSYRGEVTDTQYF. The CDR3 bases are TGTGCCAGCAGTTACAGGGGGGAGGTCACAGATACGCAGTATTTT.